This paragraph covers one T cell receptor (beta chain) sequence. This entry is derived from a study of blood T cell repertoires in COVID-19. Study details: The United States, Italy and Spain were the sources of the acute and convalescent COVID-19 samples. The analysed material was cDNA or gDNA that came from T cells, B-cell-depleted T cells, or PBMCs.

Trimming took off 5 bases at V and 7 bases at J, with 18 bases between the two ends. The CDR3 has 15 residues. In germline, CDR1 is SNHLY, CDR2 FYNNEI. As processed by the authors: Reference gene primer amplification yielded estimated nucleated cell counts. Assay: immunoSEQ multiplex PCR; the TCRdb copy retains only in-frame clones and omits some. The V and J calls and the clone size are those of that table, but D and trimming were determined from the DNA. The sample has fewer than 150,000 clones; around 77% are singletons. The clonotype was recovered from a human donor in a cohort sampled during active COVID-19. The sequencing sample was made of peripheral blood. The J gene is TRBJ1-5, the V gene TRBV2; possibly TRBD1 for D (6 bases). The CDR3 sequence is CASSTGLGNGQPQHF. The CDR3 DNA follows: TGTGCCAGCAGTACAGGGTTAGGGAACGGGCAGCCCCAGCATTTT.